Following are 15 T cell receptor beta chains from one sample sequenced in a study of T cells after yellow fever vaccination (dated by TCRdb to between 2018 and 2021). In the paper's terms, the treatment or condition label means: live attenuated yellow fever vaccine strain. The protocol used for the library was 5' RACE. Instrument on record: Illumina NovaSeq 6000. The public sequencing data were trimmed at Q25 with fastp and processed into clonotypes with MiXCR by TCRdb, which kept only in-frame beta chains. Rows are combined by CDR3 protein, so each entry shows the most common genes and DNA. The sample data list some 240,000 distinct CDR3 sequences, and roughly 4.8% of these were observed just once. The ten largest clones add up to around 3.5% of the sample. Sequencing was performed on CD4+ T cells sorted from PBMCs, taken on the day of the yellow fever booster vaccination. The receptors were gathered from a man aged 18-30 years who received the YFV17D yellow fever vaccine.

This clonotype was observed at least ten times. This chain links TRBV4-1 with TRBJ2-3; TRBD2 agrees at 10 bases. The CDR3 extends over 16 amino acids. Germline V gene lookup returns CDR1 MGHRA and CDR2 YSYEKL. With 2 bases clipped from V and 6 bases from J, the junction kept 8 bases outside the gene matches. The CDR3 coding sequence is TGCGCCAGCAGCCAATTAACTAGCGGGACGAGGGATACGCAGTATTTT. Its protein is CASSQLTSGTRDTQYF.

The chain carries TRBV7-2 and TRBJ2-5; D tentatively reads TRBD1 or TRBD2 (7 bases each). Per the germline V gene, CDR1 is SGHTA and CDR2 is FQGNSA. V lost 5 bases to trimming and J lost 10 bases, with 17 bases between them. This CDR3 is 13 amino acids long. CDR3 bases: TGTGCCAGCAGCCAGGGGGGGGAATTGGACCAGTACTTC. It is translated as CASSQGGELDQYF.

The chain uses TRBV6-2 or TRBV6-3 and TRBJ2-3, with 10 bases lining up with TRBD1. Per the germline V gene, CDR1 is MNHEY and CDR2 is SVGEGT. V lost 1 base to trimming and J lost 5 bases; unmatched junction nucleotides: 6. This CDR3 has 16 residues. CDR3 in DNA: TGTGCCAGCAGTTACTTCGGGACAGGGGTTGGAGATACGCAGTATTTT. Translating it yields CASSYFGTGVGDTQYF.

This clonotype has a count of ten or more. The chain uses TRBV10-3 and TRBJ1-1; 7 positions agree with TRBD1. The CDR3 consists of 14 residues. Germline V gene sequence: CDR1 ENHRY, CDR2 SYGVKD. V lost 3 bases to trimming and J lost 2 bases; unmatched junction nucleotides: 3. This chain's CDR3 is CAISDQGGNTEAFF. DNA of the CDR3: TGTGCCATCAGTGACCAGGGGGGAAACACTGAAGCTTTCTTT.

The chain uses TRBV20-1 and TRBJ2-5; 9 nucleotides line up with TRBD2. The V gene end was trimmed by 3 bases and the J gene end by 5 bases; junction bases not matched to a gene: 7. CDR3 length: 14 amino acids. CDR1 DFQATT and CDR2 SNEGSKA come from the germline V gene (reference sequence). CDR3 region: CSARTAGGLETQYF. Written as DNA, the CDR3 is TGCAGTGCTAGGACTGCGGGGGGGCTTGAGACCCAGTACTTC.

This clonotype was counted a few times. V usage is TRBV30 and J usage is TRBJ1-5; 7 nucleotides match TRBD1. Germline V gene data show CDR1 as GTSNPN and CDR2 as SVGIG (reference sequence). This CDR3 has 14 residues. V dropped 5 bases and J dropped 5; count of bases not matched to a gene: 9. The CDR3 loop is CAWGSGTVDQPQHF. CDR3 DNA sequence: TGTGCCTGGGGGTCCGGGACAGTAGATCAGCCCCAGCATTTT.

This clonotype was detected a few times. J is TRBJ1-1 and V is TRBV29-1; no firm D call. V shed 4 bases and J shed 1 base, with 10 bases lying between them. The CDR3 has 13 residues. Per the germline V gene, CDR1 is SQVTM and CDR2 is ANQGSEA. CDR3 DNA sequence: TGCAGCGTTGTTTCCCCACGGAACACTGAAGCTTTCTTT. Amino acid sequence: CSVVSPRNTEAFF.

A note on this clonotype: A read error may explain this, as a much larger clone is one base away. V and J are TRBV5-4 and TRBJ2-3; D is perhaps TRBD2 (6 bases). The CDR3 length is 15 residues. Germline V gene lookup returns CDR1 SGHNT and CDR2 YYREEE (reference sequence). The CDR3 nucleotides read TGTGCCAACAGCATGGGACTCCTGGGCACAGATACGCAGTATTTT. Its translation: CANSMGLLGTDTQYF.

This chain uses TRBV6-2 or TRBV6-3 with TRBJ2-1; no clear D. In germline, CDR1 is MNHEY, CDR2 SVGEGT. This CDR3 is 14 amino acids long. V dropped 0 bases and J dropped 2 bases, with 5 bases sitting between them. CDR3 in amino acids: CASSYSIAYNEQFF. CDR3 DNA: TGTGCCAGCAGTTACTCGATAGCCTACAATGAGCAGTTCTTC.

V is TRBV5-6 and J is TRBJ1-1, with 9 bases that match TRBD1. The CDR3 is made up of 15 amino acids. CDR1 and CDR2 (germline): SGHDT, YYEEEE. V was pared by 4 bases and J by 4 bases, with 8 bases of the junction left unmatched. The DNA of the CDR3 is TGTGCCAGCAGCAGAGCCGGGACAGGGTCCACTGAAGCTTTCTTT. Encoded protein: CASSRAGTGSTEAFF.

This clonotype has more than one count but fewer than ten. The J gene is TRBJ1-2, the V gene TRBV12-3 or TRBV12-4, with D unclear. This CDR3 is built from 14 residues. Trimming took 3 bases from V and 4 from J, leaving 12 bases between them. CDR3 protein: CASSFGRGSYGYTF. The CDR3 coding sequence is TGTGCCAGCAGTTTCGGGAGAGGGAGCTATGGCTACACCTTC.

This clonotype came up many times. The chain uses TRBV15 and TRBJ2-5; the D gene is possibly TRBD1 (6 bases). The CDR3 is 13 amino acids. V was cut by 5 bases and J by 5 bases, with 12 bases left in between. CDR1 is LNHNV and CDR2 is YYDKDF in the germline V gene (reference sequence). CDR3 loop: CATSVDSTETQYF. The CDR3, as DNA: TGTGCCACCAGCGTGGACAGTACGGAGACCCAGTACTTC.

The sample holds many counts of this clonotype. The DNA for the CDR3 is TGTGCCAGCAGCCCGGACGGGCGGACTTCACCCCTCCACTTT. This sequence encodes CASSPDGRTSPLHF. The genes are TRBV7-2 and TRBJ1-6, with D unresolved. This CDR3 region has 14 residues. Germline loops: CDR1 SGHTA, CDR2 FQGNSA. Trimming shortened V by 5 bases and J by 9 bases, and 14 bases separated the two germline ends.

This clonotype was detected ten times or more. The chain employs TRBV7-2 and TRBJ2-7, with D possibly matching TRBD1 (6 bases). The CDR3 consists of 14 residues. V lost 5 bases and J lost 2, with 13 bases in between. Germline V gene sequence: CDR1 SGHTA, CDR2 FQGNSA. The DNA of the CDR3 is TGTGCCAGCAGCCGGCAGACAGGACCCTACGAGCAGTACTTC. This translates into CASSRQTGPYEQYF.

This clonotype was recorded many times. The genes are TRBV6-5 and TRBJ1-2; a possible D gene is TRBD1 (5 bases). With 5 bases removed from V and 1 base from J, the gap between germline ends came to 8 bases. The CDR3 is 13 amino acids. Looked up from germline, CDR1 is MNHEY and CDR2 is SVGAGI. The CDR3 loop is CASSRDSNYGYTF. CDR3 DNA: TGTGCCAGCAGTCGCGACAGTAACTATGGCTACACCTTC.